The 27 T cell receptor beta chains reported below all come from one sample, sequenced in a study of T-cell reconstitution after alpha-beta-depleted transplantation in children. A library of TCRbeta sequences, prepared with unique molecular identifiers, was generated. TCRdb independently ran MiXCR on the PCR reads; one entry per CDR3 protein. The data show about 350,000 distinct CDR3 sequences, about an eighth seen once. Sequencing was performed on PBMCs, taken from the stem cell graft. These receptors originate from a human donor who donated a stem cell graft to a child with Fanconi anemia.

This clonotype has at least ten counts. The chain links TRBV20-1 to TRBJ2-5, with 9 bases lining up with TRBD1. V gave up 6 bases and J gave up 5 bases; unmatched junction bases: 10. The CDR3 loop spans 14 amino acids. Germline V gives CDR1 DFQATT, CDR2 SNEGSKA (reference sequence). The CDR3 DNA follows: TGCAGTGCGGAAAAGACAGGGGGGGTGGAGACCCAGTACTTC. As protein: CSAEKTGGVETQYF.

This clonotype came up many times. V gene TRBV28 combines with J gene TRBJ1-2, with 10 bases identical to TRBD1. The CDR3 has 16 residues. V lost 8 bases and J lost 7; bases outside the gene matches: 16. CDR1 and CDR2 (germline): MDHEN, SYDVKM. CDR3 protein: CASAPDSGTGVVGYTF. The CDR3 region has the DNA TGTGCCAGCGCTCCAGACAGCGGGACAGGGGTGGTTGGCTACACCTTC.

The V and J genes are TRBV21-1 and TRBJ1-6. TRBV21-1 has pseudogene status. CDR3 length: 15 residues. CDR3 protein: CASSRLERYNSPLHF. The CDR3 bases are TGTGCCAGCAGCCGGTTGGAGAGGTATAATTCACCCCTCCACTTT.

This clonotype was counted only a few times. This chain connects TRBV20-1 to TRBJ2-5; D is unclear. The CDR3 extends over 10 amino acids. V dropped 5 bases and J dropped 3 bases, with 4 bases sitting between them. Germline loops: CDR1 DFQATT, CDR2 SNEGSKA (reference sequence). CDR3 in amino acids: CSADKETQYF. CDR3 bases: TGCAGTGCTGATAAAGAGACCCAGTACTTC.

This clonotype was detected a few times. J is TRBJ2-4 and V is TRBV12-3 or TRBV12-4; 7 positions match TRBD1. Trimming took 4 bases from V and 14 from J; bases not matched to a gene: 17. The CDR3 totals 15 residues. CDR3 amino acids: CASSSPYQGETREYF. For the CDR3, the DNA is TGTGCCAGCAGTTCACCTTATCAGGGGGAGACGAGAGAGTACTTC.

This clonotype appeared a few times. The chain employs TRBV5-5 and TRBJ1-5; 9 positions match TRBD1. The CDR3 totals 14 residues. After removal of 2 bases from V and 8 bases from J, the junction contained 5 bases not matched to a gene. Germline-derived CDR1 and CDR2 are SGHKS and YYEKEE (reference sequence). Here the CDR3 DNA reads TGTGCCAGCAGCTTTACAGGGGGCTCGGAGCCCCAGCATTTT. It yields the protein CASSFTGGSEPQHF. Based on the CDR3 plus reference TRBV5-5 and TRBJ1-5, the full variable domain is DAGVTQSPTHLIKTRGQQVTLRCSPISGHKSVSWYQQVLGQGPQFIFQYYEKEERGRGNFPDRFSARQFPNYSSELNVNALLLGDSALYLCASSFTGGSEPQHFGDGTRLSIL.

This clonotype was picked up a small number of times. The chain is built from TRBV4-3 and TRBJ2-2; no firm D call. Germline-derived CDR1 and CDR2 are LGHNA and YSLEER. This CDR3 contains 18 residues. V shed 0 bases and J shed 1 base, with 15 bases lying between them. The CDR3 loop reads CASSQDRWTWGNTGELFF. Written as DNA, the CDR3 is TGCGCCAGCAGCCAAGATCGGTGGACGTGGGGGAACACCGGGGAGCTGTTTTTT.

This chain links TRBV19 with TRBJ1-5; 8 bases fit TRBD1. V lost 5 bases to trimming and J lost 6 bases; unmatched junction nucleotides: 9. Germline V gives CDR1 LNHDA, CDR2 SQIVND (reference sequence). CDR3 size: 15 residues. The CDR3 reads CASSVGTGGRQPQHF. The CDR3 DNA follows: TGTGCCAGTAGTGTCGGGACAGGTGGACGTCAGCCCCAGCATTTT.

This clonotype showed up just a few times. J is TRBJ2-3 and V is TRBV20-1; 10 bases are shared with TRBD2. The V gene's germline CDR1 is DFQATT and CDR2 SNEGSKA (reference sequence). This CDR3 has 15 amino acids. Germline trimming cut 2 bases from V and 2 bases from J; bases unmatched to any gene: 4. In nucleotides, the CDR3 is TGCAGTGCTAGAAAACTAGCGGGGCCCACAGATACGCAGTATTTT. Translating it yields CSARKLAGPTDTQYF.

This clonotype appeared many times. The chain combines TRBV7-2 with TRBJ1-5; no reliable D call. The V and J ends lost 5 bases and 7 bases respectively, with 15 bases between them. CDR1 is SGHTA and CDR2 is FQGNSA in the germline V gene. The CDR3 runs to 14 residues. The CDR3 spells CASSPSIDRQPQHF. In DNA form, the CDR3 reads TGTGCCAGCAGCCCGTCTATCGACCGGCAGCCCCAGCATTTT. Full variable domain (missing parts from reference TRBV7-2 and TRBJ1-5): GAGVSQSPSNKVTEKGKDVELRCDPISGHTALYWYRQSLGQGLEFLIYFQGNSAPDKSGLPSDRFSAERTGGSVSTLTIQRTQQEDSAVYLCASSPSIDRQPQHFGDGTRLSIL.

This chain connects TRBV12-3 or TRBV12-4 to TRBJ2-7; D is unclear. Trimming left V 2 bases short and J 8 bases short, with 10 bases between. The CDR3 contains 12 residues. The CDR3 DNA sequence: TGTGCCAGCAGTTTATCGGGCAGCCAGCAGTACGTC. Its translation is CASSLSGSQQYV.

The CDR3, as DNA: TGCGCCACGCGGAGCAGGGAAAATTCACCCCTCCACTTT. This translates into CATRSRENSPLHF. V and J are TRBV10-1 and TRBJ1-6; the D gene is possibly TRBD1 (5 bases). Germline CDR1 is WNHNN and CDR2 is SYGVQD (reference sequence). This CDR3 region has 13 residues. V lost 10 bases and J lost 7, with 14 bases in between.

The chain links TRBV27 to TRBJ2-1; TRBD1 might be the D (6 bases). Germline CDR1 and CDR2: MNHEY and SMNVEV (reference sequence). This CDR3 is 14 amino acids long. V was cut by 5 bases and J by 6 bases, with 14 bases left in between. The CDR3 loop is CASSPPQGFNEQFF. CDR3 DNA sequence: TGTGCCAGCAGTCCACCTCAGGGGTTCAATGAGCAGTTCTTC.

The CDR3 nucleotides read TGCGCCAGCAGCTTACGAACAGGGGAACACTCCTATAATTCACCCCTCCACTTT. It yields the protein CASSLRTGEHSYNSPLHF. The gene calls are TRBV5-1 and TRBJ1-6, with 7 bases fitting TRBD1. Looked up from germline, CDR1 is SGHRS and CDR2 is YFSETQ. Trimming cost V 2 bases and J 0 bases; bases outside gene matches: 8. The CDR3 contains 18 residues.

This clonotype was seen a handful of times. This sequence joins TRBV29-1 and TRBJ1-1; no firm D call. The V end was cut by 3 bases, the J end by 0 bases, with 5 bases between. Germline V gives CDR1 SQVTM, CDR2 ANQGSEA. This CDR3 is 12 amino acids long. The CDR3 reads CSVERLNTEAFF. The CDR3 nucleotides read TGCAGCGTTGAGCGCTTGAACACTGAAGCTTTCTTT.

The rearrangement uses TRBV12-3 or TRBV12-4 and TRBJ1-2; D is possibly TRBD1 (6 bases). V was pared by 3 bases and J by 0 bases, with 8 bases between. The CDR3 covers 14 residues. The CDR3 region has the DNA TGTGCCAGCAGTTTTCAGGGGACTAACTATGGCTACACCTTC. Translating it yields CASSFQGTNYGYTF.

The chain joins TRBV12-3 or TRBV12-4 to TRBJ1-1; 8 bases are a match to TRBD1. The V and J ends lost 4 bases and 10 bases, in that order; junction bases with no gene match: 5. This CDR3 is built from 12 residues. CDR3: CASSSADRVAFF. The CDR3 DNA follows: TGTGCCAGCAGTTCCGCGGACAGGGTAGCTTTCTTT.

This clonotype was observed a few times. The chain joins TRBV30 to TRBJ1-1; D ambiguous. Trimming took off 3 bases at V and 0 bases at J, with 8 bases between the two ends. This CDR3 region has 13 residues. Germline V lookup: CDR1 GTSNPN, CDR2 SVGIG (reference sequence). CDR3 in DNA: TGTGCCTGGAGCGAGGCCATGAACACTGAAGCTTTCTTT. Its translation: CAWSEAMNTEAFF.

This clonotype was counted between two and nine times. The J gene is TRBJ1-1, the V gene TRBV5-4; 7 bases match TRBD1. Germline CDR1 and CDR2: SGHNT and YYREEE (reference sequence). The CDR3 totals 13 residues. V shed 6 bases and J 4 bases; nucleotides not matched to a gene: 6. The CDR3 DNA sequence: TGTGCCAGCAAAGGACAGGCGAGCACTGAAGCTTTCTTT. Protein product: CASKGQASTEAFF. Full variable domain (remainder filled in from reference TRBV5-4 and TRBJ1-1): ETGVTQSPTHLIKTRGQQVTLRCSSQSGHNTVSWYQQALGQGPQFIFQYYREEENGRGNFPPRFSGLQFPNYSSELNVNALELDDSALYLCASKGQASTEAFFGQGTRLTVV.

This clonotype was counted at least ten times. The chain joins TRBV5-5 to TRBJ2-6, with 8 bases aligning to TRBD1. The ends lost 4 bases at V and 0 bases at J; junction bases unmatched: 6. CDR3 size: 17 residues. Germline CDR1 is SGHKS and CDR2 is YYEKEE (reference sequence). The CDR3 bases are TGTGCCAGCAGCCTGACAGGGGCGAGCTCTGGGGCCAACGTCCTGACTTTC. Protein product: CASSLTGASSGANVLTF. Using reference TRBV5-5 and TRBJ2-6 for the parts outside the CDR3, the full variable domain is DAGVTQSPTHLIKTRGQQVTLRCSPISGHKSVSWYQQVLGQGPQFIFQYYEKEERGRGNFPDRFSARQFPNYSSELNVNALLLGDSALYLCASSLTGASSGANVLTFGAGSRLTVL.

This clonotype was seen repeatedly, ten times or more. The chain has TRBV20-1 and TRBJ2-1, with TRBD2 as a possible D gene (5 bases). The germline V and J ends were trimmed by 6 bases and 5 bases, with 11 bases remaining between them. CDR3 length: 12 residues. CDR1 and CDR2 from the germline V gene are DFQATT and SNEGSKA (reference sequence). The chain's CDR3 is CSASRGNNEQFF. The CDR3 DNA follows: TGCAGTGCGAGCAGAGGGAACAATGAGCAGTTCTTC.

Ten or more counts support this clonotype. The chain is built from TRBV9 and TRBJ2-1; the D gene is possibly TRBD2 (5 bases). Trimming removed 4 bases from V and 2 bases from J, with 10 bases in between. The germline gives CDR1 SGDLS, CDR2 YYNGEE. The CDR3 totals 14 residues. The CDR3 nucleotides read TGTGCCAGCAGCCTCGGGGTAACCTACAATGAGCAGTTCTTC. Its protein product is CASSLGVTYNEQFF.

This chain connects TRBV6-1 to TRBJ2-4, with 7 bases fitting TRBD1. V lost 1 base and J lost 9; bases outside the gene matches: 3. The CDR3 runs to 13 residues. Germline CDR1 and CDR2: MNHNS and SASEGT. CDR3 sequence (DNA): TGTGCCAGCAGTGAAGGGGGACAGAGCATTCAGTACTTC. It yields the protein CASSEGGQSIQYF.

This clonotype was seen at least ten times. The chain recombines TRBV7-2 with TRBJ2-5; unclear D gene. CDR1 and CDR2 (germline): SGHTA, FQGNSA. The CDR3 spans 14 residues. With 5 bases removed from V and 5 bases from J, the gap between germline ends came to 15 bases. The CDR3 reads CASSPRSSEETQYF. The DNA for the CDR3 is TGTGCCAGCAGCCCTAGATCATCAGAGGAGACCCAGTACTTC.

This clonotype has a handful of counts. The J gene is TRBJ2-2, the V gene TRBV29-1; maybe TRBD1 (5 bases). V was trimmed by 3 bases and J by 2 bases, leaving 7 bases between them. In germline, CDR1 is SQVTM, CDR2 ANQGSEA. The CDR3 length is 13 residues. The CDR3 reads CSVETDNTGELFF. The CDR3 bases are TGCAGCGTTGAGACAGATAACACCGGGGAGCTGTTTTTT.

Many counts were recorded for this clonotype. In DNA form, the CDR3 reads TGCGCCAGCAGCTTGCAGGGGGCGGCGATGAACACTGAAGCTTTCTTT. Translated, it gives CASSLQGAAMNTEAFF. The chain recombines TRBV5-1 with TRBJ1-1; 8 bases are a match to TRBD1. Per germline, CDR1 SGHRS and CDR2 YFSETQ. J gave up 0 bases and V 1 base, and 5 bases lay outside the gene matches. The CDR3 runs to 16 residues. Filled out from reference TRBV5-1 and TRBJ1-1, the complete variable domain reads KAGVTQTPRYLIKTRGQQVTLSCSPISGHRSVSWYQQTPGQGLQFLFEYFSETQRNKGNFPGRFSGRQFSNSRSEMNVSTLELGDSALYLCASSLQGAAMNTEAFFGQGTRLTVV.

This clonotype was counted a few times. This rearrangement joins TRBV9 to TRBJ2-7; D not resolved. Germline CDR1 SGDLS, CDR2 YYNGEE. This CDR3 spans 14 amino acids. The V end was cut by 0 bases, the J end by 3 bases, with 10 bases between. The CDR3 region is CASSVAPTSYEQYF. DNA of the CDR3: TGTGCCAGCAGCGTAGCCCCGACCAGCTACGAGCAGTACTTC.